This T cell receptor (beta chain) was captured by sequencing in a study of T-cell reconstitution after alpha-beta-depleted transplantation in children. In its sample, this clonotype was seen many times. Its cognate antigen is unknown. Findings and caveats of the study: The authors attributed T-cell counts and diversity one year after transplant mostly to newly produced T cells.

Trimming left V 6 bases short and J 2 bases short, with 9 bases between. There are 13 residues in the CDR3. Researchers prepared the TCRbeta library using unique molecular identifiers, the study reports. TCRdb reanalysed the PCR reads using MiXCR and keeps one entry per CDR3 protein. This sample carries fewer than 350,000 distinct CDR3 sequences, roughly 10% of them seen once, and the ten largest clones take about a quarter. Sample: peripheral blood, taken 180 days after TCRalphabeta/CD19-depleted stem cell transplant. This clonotype originated in a male patient under 10 years old who had a stem cell transplant for chronic granulomatous disease, so the T cells may come from the graft donor. The chain recombines TRBV12-3 or TRBV12-4 with TRBJ2-3; D not certain. CDR3 DNA sequence: TGTGCCAGCAGGGAACCCTTCACAGATACGCAGTATTTT. Its translation is CASREPFTDTQYF.